This T cell receptor (beta chain) was recorded in a study of blood T cell repertoires in COVID-19. Study at large: Nucleic acid was either cDNA or gDNA, and it came from T cells, B-cell-depleted T cells, or PBMCs.

In the original workflow: Reference gene primer amplification yielded estimated nucleated cell counts. The assay was immunoSEQ multiplex PCR, and TCRdb's table has in-frame clones only and misses some. V and J calls and clone size are copied from that table; D and trimming were computed from the DNA. The table shows fewer than 250,000 clones, with around 85% occurring only once. This CDR3 has 14 amino acids. Germline loops: CDR1 SGHRS, CDR2 YFSETQ. The V gene lost 5 bases and the J gene lost 7 bases, with 16 bases spanning the gap. The material sequenced was peripheral blood. The gene calls are TRBV5-1 and TRBJ1-5, with a possible D match to TRBD1 (5 bases). This receptor was obtained from a woman in her forties or fifties with acute or convalescent COVID-19. The CDR3 here is CASSPDGGGQPQHF. The DNA for the CDR3 is TGCGCCAGCAGTCCGGACGGGGGAGGCCAGCCCCAGCATTTT. The full variable domain, with the rest looked up from reference TRBV5-1 and TRBJ1-5, is KAGVTQTPRYLIKTRGQQVTLSCSPISGHRSVSWYQQTPGQGLQFLFEYFSETQRNKGNFPGRFSGRQFSNSRSEMNVSTLELGDSALYLCASSPDGGGQPQHFGDGTRLSIL.